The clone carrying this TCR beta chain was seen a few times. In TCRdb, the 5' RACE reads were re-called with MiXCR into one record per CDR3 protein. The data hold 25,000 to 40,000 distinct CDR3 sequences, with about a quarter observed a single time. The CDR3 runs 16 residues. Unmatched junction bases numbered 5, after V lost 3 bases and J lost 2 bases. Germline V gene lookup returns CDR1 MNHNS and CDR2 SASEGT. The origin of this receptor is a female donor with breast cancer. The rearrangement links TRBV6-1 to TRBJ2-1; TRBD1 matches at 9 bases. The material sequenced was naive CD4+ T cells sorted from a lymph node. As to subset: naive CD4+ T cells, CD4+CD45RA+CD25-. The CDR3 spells CASSETGTGPYNEQFF. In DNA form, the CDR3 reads TGTGCCAGCAGTGAGACCGGGACAGGGCCCTACAATGAGCAGTTCTTC.